A selection of T cell receptor beta chains follows, all from one sample in a study of cytomegalovirus exposure and HLA in healthy donors. The repertoire was sequenced with immunoSEQ multiplex PCR; TCRdb's copy has only in-frame clones and lacks some. The profile covers some 250,000 clones, with roughly 88% appearing a single time and approximately 3.1% taken by the ten largest. The sequenced sample was PBMCs. The receptors come from a woman aged 30 to 39 in good health and CMV-seronegative. The CDR3 runs from the conserved cysteine through the conserved F or W. The D gene is left open where the match is weak. Clone size is stated in some rows and not others, as once, few, many or a class when expanded.

TRBJ2-5,.,TRBV2,.,TGTGCCAGCAAGGGGACATCCGCCTGGGAGACCCAGTACTTC,CASKGTSAWETQYF
TRBJ2-7,.,TRBV7-6,.,TGTGCCAGCAGCTCTGGGCAACCATACGAGCAGTACTTC,CASSSGQPYEQYF
TRBJ1-5,.,TRBV27,TRBD1,TGTGCCAGCAGTTCCAGGGGGCCGGGTCAGCCCCAGCATTTT,CASSSRGPGQPQHF
TRBJ2-2,once,TRBV9,TRBD1,TGTGCCAGCAGCGTAGGCATCGACAGGGTTGGCGGGGAGCTGTTTTTT,CASSVGIDRVGGELFF
TRBJ2-2,.,TRBV6-5,TRBD2,TGTGCCAGCAATCGCGGGAGAGATACCGGGGAGCTGTTTTTT,CASNRGRDTGELFF
TRBJ2-3,few,TRBV19,.,TGTGCCAGTAGTATATACGGCACAGATACGCAGTATTTT,CASSIYGTDTQYF
TRBJ2-4,.,TRBV9,.,TGTGCCAGCAGCGTAGATCCGACACCGAAAAACATTCAGTACTTC,CASSVDPTPKNIQYF
TRBJ1-1,.,TRBV28,.,TGTGCCAGCAGTGCCTCAGGGTCTGGGGCTGAAGCTTTCTTT,CASSASGSGAEAFF
TRBJ2-7,.,TRBV11-2,.,TGTGCCAGCACCTCAATTATGGAAACCTCTTCCGACTACGAGCAGTACTTC,CASTSIMETSSDYEQYF
TRBJ2-7,.,TRBV28,TRBD1,TGTGCCAGCATAGACAGGGTCGCCTACGAGCAGTACTTC,CASIDRVAYEQYF
TRBJ2-3,once,TRBV7-8,TRBD2,TGTGCCAGCAGCTTAGCGCGGGAGGGCCAGATCGGGGCAGATACGCAGTATTTT,CASSLAREGQIGADTQYF
TRBJ2-7,.,TRBV5-6,.,TGTGCCAGCAGCTTGTATTACAGCTATAGCTCCTACGAGCAGTACTTC,CASSLYYSYSSYEQYF
TRBJ2-7,.,TRBV5-1,.,TGCGCCAGCAGCGACACAAATTCCCCTTACGAGCAGTACTTC,CASSDTNSPYEQYF
TRBJ1-5,.,TRBV6-1,TRBD1,TGTGCCTCAGGGGGGAATCAGCCCCAGCATTTT,CASGGNQPQHF
TRBJ2-3,.,TRBV12-5,.,TGTGCTAGTGGAATAGACACAGATACGCAGTATTTT,CASGIDTDTQYF
TRBJ1-5,.,TRBV28,.,TGTGCCAGCAGTCACGGGGGGTTGCGGTATAGCAATCAGCCCCAGCATTTT,CASSHGGLRYSNQPQHF
TRBJ2-3,once,TRBV28,.,TGTGCCAGCAGTTCCAACCTACGAACAGATACGCAGTATTTT,CASSSNLRTDTQYF
TRBJ2-2,.,TRBV5-8,.,TGTGCCAGCAGGTTACAGGGATATGGCGGGGAGCTGTTTTTT,CASRLQGYGGELFF
TRBJ2-6,.,TRBV4-1,.,TGCGCCAGCAGCCAAGATGGAACAGGGCTCTCTGGGGCCAACGTCCTGACTTTC,CASSQDGTGLSGANVLTF
TRBJ2-2,.,TRBV28,TRBD1,TGTGCCAGCAGTTTTGGGACAGCACCCACCGGGGAGCTGTTTTTT,CASSFGTAPTGELFF
TRBJ2-1,.,TRBV7-9,.,TGTGCCAGCAGCTTGGTAGAAAGCTCCTACAATGAGCAGTTCTTC,CASSLVESSYNEQFF
TRBJ2-1,.,TRBV4-3,.,TGCGCCAGCAGTAGACTCCTAACGGGAGACAATGAGCAGTTCTTC,CASSRLLTGDNEQFF
TRBJ2-3,.,TRBV2,TRBD2,TGTGCCAGCAGTTCCCGACCCGGCGGGAGGAAAACAGATACGCAGTATTTT,CASSSRPGGRKTDTQYF
TRBJ2-2,.,TRBV5-1,TRBD1,TGCGCCAGCAGCTTAGCCGGGACAGGGGCGACCGGGGAGCTGTTTTTT,CASSLAGTGATGELFF
TRBJ1-2,.,TRBV28,.,TGTGCCAGCATCGGCAGGAACTCGTATGGCTACACCTTC,CASIGRNSYGYTF
TRBJ2-2,.,TRBV4-1,TRBD1,TGCGCCAGCAGCACTAGACAGGGGCCGAACACCGGGGAGCTGTTTTTT,CASSTRQGPNTGELFF
TRBJ2-7,.,TRBV7-2,.,TGTGCCAGCAGCTTGAGCGCAGCCTACGAGCAGTACTTC,CASSLSAAYEQYF
TRBJ2-1,.,TRBV6-1,TRBD1,TGTGCCAGCAGTGTCGGACAGGGGGTCTCCAATGAGCAGTTCTTC,CASSVGQGVSNEQFF
TRBJ2-5,.,TRBV7-2,.,TGTGCCAGCAGCTTAGTCGAGGTTGAGACCCAGTACTTC,CASSLVEVETQYF
TRBJ2-5,.,TRBV30,.,TGTGCCTGGGAGCGCGTGGAGACCCAGTACTTC,CAWERVETQYF
TRBJ2-2,once,TRBV27,.,TGTGCCAGCAGTTTGGGGACTTACACCGGGGAGCTGTTTTTT,CASSLGTYTGELFF
TRBJ2-5,.,TRBV10-3,TRBD1,TGTGCCGCTGCCGGGACAGGGGGAAAACCCCAAGAGACCCAGTACTTC,CAAAGTGGKPQETQYF
TRBJ2-7,.,TRBV27,TRBD1,TGTGCCAGCAGTTTCCTGGGACAGGGGAGGTACGAGCAGTACTTC,CASSFLGQGRYEQYF
TRBJ2-3,.,TRBV11-3,.,TGTGCCAGCAGCTTAGATCGTCACAGGGAAGGGAATACGCAGTATTTT,CASSLDRHREGNTQYF
TRBJ1-2,.,TRBV6-1,.,TGTGCCAGCAGTCGACAGGTGTATGGCTACACCTTC,CASSRQVYGYTF
TRBJ1-5,.,TRBV6-6,TRBD1,TGTGCCAGTGGACAGGCAAGCAATCAGCCCCAGCATTTT,CASGQASNQPQHF
TRBJ1-2,once,TRBV15,TRBD1,TGTGCCACCAGCAGAGTCTTTCCGGGACAGGGGACCTATGCGCTTGGCTACACCTTC,CATSRVFPGQGTYALGYTF
TRBJ1-4,once,TRBV4-3,.,TGCGCCAGCAGCCAAGGGCAGTTTAATGAAAAACTGTTTTTT,CASSQGQFNEKLFF
TRBJ1-5,.,TRBV7-6,.,TGTGCCAGCGGGCTTAATAGCAATCAGCCCCAGCATTTT,CASGLNSNQPQHF
TRBJ2-5,.,TRBV4-3,.,TGCGCCAGCAGCCAAACGGACGGGAGCTATGAGACCCAGTACTTC,CASSQTDGSYETQYF
TRBJ2-5,.,TRBV5-4,.,TGTGCCAGCAGCTTGATGGAGACCCAGTACTTC,CASSLMETQYF
TRBJ2-5,.,TRBV5-4,TRBD2,TGTGCCAGCAGCTCTAGCGGGAGGGCCGATCAAGAGACCCAGTACTTC,CASSSSGRADQETQYF
TRBJ2-7,.,TRBV7-9,TRBD1,TGTGCCAGCAGCCCGATGGGACAGGTCGACGAGCAGTACTTC,CASSPMGQVDEQYF